This TCR beta chain is drawn from a study of blood T cell repertoires in COVID-19. The assay was immunoSEQ multiplex PCR, and TCRdb's table has in-frame clones only and misses some. The table lists approximately 300,000 clones, around nine tenths of them singletons. The V gene lost 4 bases and the J gene lost 6 bases, with 9 bases spanning the gap. The CDR3 is made up of 12 amino acids. Germline CDR1 is SGDLS and CDR2 is YYNGEE. The specimen was peripheral blood. This clonotype originated in a woman in her twenties or thirties with COVID-19, enrolled during active disease. This chain joins TRBV9 and TRBJ2-3, with D possibly matching TRBD2 (6 bases). DNA for the CDR3: TGTGCCAGCAGCTCCAGCGGGGATACGCAGTATTTT. Translation: CASSSSGDTQYF.